This TCR beta chain was documented in a study of PD-L1 blockade in urothelial cancer. Whole-study context: The year 2014 saw patients start atezolizumab, 1,200 mg intravenously every 3 weeks. Twenty-five of 29 patients were males with bladder-origin urothelial cancer.

Sequencing was performed with immunoSEQ multiplex PCR; in TCRdb, only in-frame clones are kept and a portion is missing. In the table there are tens of thousands of clones, more than 75% of which are singletons. Germline V gives CDR1 SEHNR, CDR2 FQNEAQ (reference sequence). V was shortened by 7 bases and J by 2 bases, with 18 bases between the two germline ends. The CDR3 length is 15 residues. This clone was detected once. The rearrangement uses TRBV7-9 and TRBJ2-7; the D gene is possibly TRBD2 (6 bases). The starting material was PBMCs, obtained around atezolizumab (anti-PD-L1) treatment. This clonotype was obtained from a man aged 55 to 70 with urothelial cancer. Here the CDR3 reads CASTAQGSGTYEQYF. CDR3 nucleotide sequence: TGTGCCAGCACTGCCCAGGGTAGCGGTACCTACGAGCAGTACTTC.